Sequencing of this T cell receptor beta chain was carried out in a study of T cell clonotyping in hematopoietic cell transplantation. With 5 bases removed from V and 2 bases from J, the gap between germline ends came to 10 bases. Germline values: CDR1 LNHDA, CDR2 SQIVND (reference sequence). The CDR3 totals 13 residues. TCRdb's copy holds only in-frame clones and misses some; the assay was immunoSEQ multiplex PCR. Of under 15,000 clones detected, about 86% appear once; the ten largest clones hold around 5.5%. With regard to this clone: The antigen remains undetermined.

Overall study results and limits: Recipient TCR diversity dropped after transplant; expanded clonotypes rose from day 30 to 180.

J is TRBJ2-7 and V is TRBV19, with no clear D. The sequence derives from a female patient in her forties or fifties who had an allogeneic stem cell transplant from a related donor, so T cells may come from the graft donor. Some clones in this sample may be carry-over from other donors' samples. Sequenced material: PBMCs, taken 100 days after allogeneic stem cell transplant. This CDR3 reads CASSSRPPYEQYF. In nucleotides, the CDR3 is TGTGCCAGTAGTTCGCGGCCACCCTACGAGCAGTACTTC.